These 20 T cell receptor delta chains were all obtained from the same sample, sequenced in a study of gamma-delta T cells after stem cell transplantation (dated by TCRdb to 2016 to 2017). Library construction relied on RT-PCR. The instrument was an Illumina MiSeq. In TCRdb, clones were called once more from the public reads by CATT, and rows of identical DNA were later combined. This sample has 10,000 to 13,000 delta-chain clones in its table, and around 42% of those were observed once. The biggest ten clones account for around 3% of the sample. The sample consisted of gamma-delta T cells. These receptors were collected from a human donor. It is not recorded whose cells these are; they may come from a transplant donor.

As to this clone: The junction shows a germline mismatch at one end, possibly a read error. DNA of the CDR3: TGTGCTGTTGGGGAACCTCGGAACTATCTACGTTCCCACCATACCTTCCACCATACTTTGACAGCACAACTCTTCTTT. This codes for CAVGEPRNYLRSHHTFHHTLTAQLFF. The chain couples TRDV1 to TRDJ2; TRDD2 is a possible D gene (6 bases). The CDR3 runs to 26 residues. CDR1 is TSWWSYY and CDR2 is QGS in the germline V gene.

The gene calls are TRDV1 and TRDJ2; 8 bases match TRDD3. The V gene end was trimmed by 4 bases and the J gene end by 13 bases; junction bases not matched to a gene: 26. CDR3 size: 19 residues. CDR1 TSWWSYY and CDR2 QGS come from the germline V gene. The CDR3 nucleotides are TGTGCTCTTGGGGGATCCTTCCCGAATAACTGGGGGCCTCGAGCAACACTCTTCTTT. Translation gives CALGGSFPNNWGPRATLFF.

The rearrangement links TRDV2 to TRDJ3, with TRDD3 matching over 12 bases. J gave up 7 bases and V 0 bases, and 15 bases lay outside the gene matches. The CDR3 loop spans 21 amino acids. The germline V gene has CDR1 GEAIGNYY and CDR2 EKD. The CDR3 DNA follows: TGTGCCTGTGACACCCGTACTGGGGGATACCGTTACTCCTTTGACACCCGACAGATGTTTTTC. Translation gives CACDTRTGGYRYSFDTRQMFF.

This chain uses TRDV2 with TRDJ1; 10 bases fit TRDD3. The V gene's germline CDR1 is GEAIGNYY and CDR2 EKD. The CDR3 runs 17 residues. The trim removed 3 bases at V and 0 bases at J, leaving 9 bases unmatched. CDR3 bases: TGTGCCTGTGACCTCCTGGGGGATATGATGGACACCGATAAACTCATCTTT. Amino acid sequence: CACDLLGDMMDTDKLIF.

Worth noting for this clone: This may be a read error, as it is one base from a much larger clone. This chain joins TRDV2 and TRDJ3; maybe TRDD3 (5 bases). The CDR3 extends over 17 amino acids. The germline V gene encodes CDR1 GEAIGNYY and CDR2 EKD. CDR3 residues: CACDTGVFSLDTRQMFF. DNA for the CDR3: TGTGCCTGTGACACGGGGGTATTCTCCTTGGACACCCGACAGATGTTTTTC.

This clone is categorized as medium-sized. The V gene is TRDV2, the J gene TRDJ3, with D perhaps TRDD3 (5 bases). Between the trimmed V and J ends, which lost 3 bases and 1 base, there was a span of 18 bases. The CDR3 extends over 19 amino acids. Germline V gives CDR1 GEAIGNYY, CDR2 EKD. As DNA, the CDR3 is TGTGCCTGTGACCCGACGGCGGGATCCGGATCCTGGGACACCCGACAGATGTTTTTC. Encoded protein: CACDPTAGSGSWDTRQMFF.

Relative to its sample, this clone is medium-sized (0.01 to 0.1%). CDR3: CACVKLSTGGSWDTRQMFF. The CDR3 DNA follows: TGTGCCTGTGTCAAACTTAGTACTGGGGGTTCCTGGGACACCCGACAGATGTTTTTC. The chain employs TRDV2 and TRDJ3, with TRDD3 matching 8 bases. CDR3 length: 19 residues. Germline values: CDR1 GEAIGNYY, CDR2 EKD. The V gene end was trimmed by 5 bases and the J gene end by 1 base; junction bases not matched to a gene: 12.

The chain uses TRDV2 and TRDJ1, with D possibly called TRDD2 or TRDD3 (8 bases each). With 0 bases removed from V and 2 bases from J, the gap between germline ends came to 36 bases. The CDR3 runs to 23 residues. Germline values: CDR1 GEAIGNYY, CDR2 EKD. The CDR3 nucleotides are TGTGCCTGTGACACCGACCTTCCTAGAGGAACTGGGGGTCACTATCCCCCAACCGATAAACTCATCTTT. Translated, it gives CACDTDLPRGTGGHYPPTDKLIF.

The table lists this clone with a few counts. V gene TRDV1 combines with J gene TRDJ1; 12 positions match TRDD3. This CDR3 has 18 amino acids. The J segment lost 10 bases and the V segment lost 3 bases, leaving 18 bases of the junction unmatched. The germline V gene encodes CDR1 TSWWSYY and CDR2 QGS. The CDR3 reads CALGEPSFPLGDTVGLIF. For the CDR3, the DNA is TGTGCTCTTGGGGAGCCGTCCTTCCCCCTGGGGGATACGGTGGGACTCATCTTT.

J is TRDJ1 and V is TRDV3, with a tentative D call TRDD2 (8 bases). Germline assignment: CDR1 TVYSNPD and CDR2 GDNSRS (reference sequence). V dropped 4 bases and J dropped 0 bases, with 45 bases sitting between them. The CDR3 is 24 amino acids. CDR3 region: CASRLSLVFLRILGPQYYTDKLIF. In DNA form, the CDR3 reads TGTGCCTCCCGTTTATCCCTCGTCTTCCTACGGATACTGGGGCCTCAATATTACACCGATAAACTCATCTTT.

In this sample, this clone turned up a few times. The chain combines TRDV2 with TRDJ1; no definite D call. This CDR3 spans 16 amino acids. The V end was cut by 3 bases, the J end by 0 bases, with 16 bases between. CDR1 and CDR2 from the germline V gene are GEAIGNYY and EKD. Here the CDR3 DNA reads TGTGCCTGTGACCGTAGGGGCCGGGAGGACACCGATAAACTCATCTTT. Its protein product is CACDRRGREDTDKLIF.

This clone was found a few times. Since a much larger clone is just one base distant, this may be a read error. The chain combines TRDV2 with TRDJ2; the match to TRDD3 covers 11 bases. CDR3 length: 15 residues. The germline gives CDR1 GEAIGNYY, CDR2 EKD. The CDR3 sequence: CACDGGYALTAKLFF. The CDR3 nucleotides read TGTGCCTGTGATGGGGGATACGCTTTGACAGCAAAACTCTTCTTT.

The chain joins TRDV2 to TRDJ3; D call uncertain. Germline loops: CDR1 GEAIGNYY, CDR2 EKD. The CDR3 is made up of 17 amino acids. Trimming left V 0 bases short and J 2 bases short, with 10 bases between. The CDR3 spells CACDTWRVAWDTRQMFF. DNA for the CDR3: TGTGCCTGTGACACCTGGAGGGTGGCCTGGGACACCCGACAGATGTTTTTC.

CDR3 DNA sequence: TGTGCCTGTGACACCTACTGGGGGATACTCCCCTGGGACACCCGACAGATGTTTTTC. Residues: CACDTYWGILPWDTRQMFF. The gene calls are TRDV2 and TRDJ3; 12 bases line up with TRDD3. Germline V gene lookup returns CDR1 GEAIGNYY and CDR2 EKD. The CDR3 spans 19 residues. Germline trimming cut 0 bases from V and 2 bases from J; bases unmatched to any gene: 4.

The CDR3 DNA is TGTGCCTGTGACACCGGAGGGAAGGAGTCCTGGGACCCCCGAAATATGTTTTTC. It is translated as CACDTGGKESWDPRNMFF. The V call is TRDV2, the J call TRDJ3; D could derive from TRDD1 or TRDD3 (5 bases each). Trimming took off 0 bases at V and 19 bases at J, with 30 bases between the two ends. Germline V gene sequence: CDR1 GEAIGNYY, CDR2 EKD. This CDR3 spans 18 amino acids.

This clone turned up a few times. V gene TRDV3 combines with J gene TRDJ1; D perhaps matches TRDD3 (6 bases). The CDR3 contains 15 residues. CDR1 and CDR2 (germline): TVYSNPD, GDNSRS (reference sequence). The V gene lost 4 bases and the J gene lost 0 bases, with 18 bases spanning the gap. The DNA for the CDR3 is TGTGCCTGTGGGGGCGCCCTGGGTGACACCGATAAACTCATCTTT. Protein sequence: CACGGALGDTDKLIF.

The V gene is TRDV2, the J gene TRDJ1; the match to TRDD3 covers 8 bases. J gave up 0 bases and V 3 bases, and 2 bases lay outside the gene matches. From germline, CDR1 is GEAIGNYY and CDR2 EKD. This CDR3 is 14 amino acids long. The CDR3 region has the DNA TGTGCCTGTGACTGTGGGGGATACACCGATAAACTCATCTTT. It codes for CACDCGGYTDKLIF.

The sample holds a few counts of this clone. The chain joins TRDV3 to TRDJ3; tentatively, D is TRDD2 or TRDD3 (5 bases each). The V and J ends lost 3 bases and 0 bases respectively, with 27 bases between them. Per germline, CDR1 TVYSNPD and CDR2 GDNSRS (reference sequence). This CDR3 comprises 21 residues. The CDR3 protein is CAFPFGSQVGSYSWDTRQMFF. CDR3 DNA: TGTGCCTTCCCCTTCGGTTCCCAAGTGGGGTCCTACTCCTGGGACACCCGACAGATGTTTTTC. Variable domain in full (rest from reference TRDV3 and TRDJ3): CDKVTQSSPDQTVASGSEVVLLCTYDTVYSNPDLFWYRIRPDYSFQFVFYGDNSRSEGADFTQGRFSVKHILTQKAFHLVISPVRTEDSATYYCAFPFGSQVGSYSWDTRQMFFGTGIKLFVEP.

On this clone: A read error may explain this, as a much larger clone is one base away. Other DNA sequences from this sample encode an identical CDR3 as well. The chain uses TRDV2 and TRDJ1; 9 bases fit TRDD3. The CDR3 covers 21 residues. Germline V CDR1 and CDR2: GEAIGNYY, EKD. The V segment lost 0 bases and the J segment 0 bases; nucleotides outside the gene matches: 19. CDR3 in amino acids: CACDTMEVPVLGDRYTDKLIF. CDR3 sequence (DNA): TGTGCCTGTGACACCATGGAAGTCCCTGTACTGGGGGACCGTTACACCGATAAACTCATCTTT.

Remarks on this clone: A read error may account for a junction end that differs from germline. This rearrangement joins TRDV2 to TRDJ3, with TRDD3 matching over 11 bases. Germline V gene data show CDR1 as GEAIGNYY and CDR2 as EKD. The CDR3 totals 18 residues. The DNA of the CDR3 is TGTGCCTGTGACACCGTCCTGGGGGATACCTGGTACACCCGACAGATGTTTTTC. Its protein is CACDTVLGDTWYTRQMFF.